This entry lists 32 T cell receptor beta chains sequenced from one sample in a study of cytomegalovirus exposure and HLA in healthy donors. The PCR was carried out with 60 Vbeta primers and 13 Jbeta primers. Clones were sequenced by immunoSEQ multiplex PCR, and TCRdb holds only the in-frame ones, with some missing. The sample has 130,000 to 150,000 clones, just under 75% seen once. Sample: PBMCs. The receptors come from a woman under 30 in good health and CMV-seronegative.

As concerns this clone: A junction boundary mismatches the germline segment, possibly from a read error. This sequence joins TRBV7-7 and TRBJ1-1; 7 bases fit TRBD1. The germline gives CDR1 SSHAT, CDR2 FNYEAQ (reference sequence). This CDR3 spans 17 amino acids. CDR3 sequence reads: CASSYPQGQRGGTEAFF. The CDR3, as DNA: TGTGCTAGCAGCTACCCACAGGGGCAACGGGGTGGCACTGAAGCTTTCTTT.

This chain uses TRBV5-1 with TRBJ1-2, with D possibly matching TRBD1 (6 bases). The CDR3 contains 15 residues. Trimming shortened V by 0 bases and J by 7 bases, and 16 bases separated the two germline ends. Germline V gene sequence: CDR1 SGHRS, CDR2 YFSETQ. The CDR3 bases are TGCGCCAGCAGCTTGGGACAGGTCTCTATCTTTGGCTACACCTTC. It translates to CASSLGQVSIFGYTF.

The rearrangement links TRBV4-3 to TRBJ1-6; D is possibly TRBD1 (6 bases). Per germline, CDR1 LGHNA and CDR2 YSLEER. The CDR3 is 15 residues long. Deletions cut 0 bases from V and 4 bases from J, with 7 bases between. The CDR3: CASSQDRGYNSPLHF. CDR3 sequence (DNA): TGCGCCAGCAGCCAAGACAGGGGTTATAATTCACCCCTCCACTTT.

V and J are TRBV27 and TRBJ1-1; no clear D gene. Trimming shortened V by 3 bases and J by 4 bases, and 12 bases separated the two germline ends. The germline V gene encodes CDR1 MNHEY and CDR2 SMNVEV (reference sequence). CDR3 length: 14 amino acids. This CDR3 is CASSLGRLATEAFF. The CDR3 DNA reads as TGTGCCAGCAGTTTGGGCCGATTGGCCACTGAAGCTTTCTTT.

The gene calls are TRBV19 and TRBJ1-5; 10 bases are a match to TRBD1. The germline gives CDR1 LNHDA, CDR2 SQIVND (reference sequence). Germline trimming cut 3 bases from V and 1 base from J; bases unmatched to any gene: 3. The CDR3 is made up of 16 amino acids. Written as DNA, the CDR3 is TGTGCCAGTAGTATCCGGACAGGGGGAAGCAATCAGCCCCAGCATTTT. The encoded protein is CASSIRTGGSNQPQHF.

The CDR3 sequence is CASSLFVSEETQYF. DNA for the CDR3: TGTGCCAGCAGCTTGTTCGTGTCCGAAGAGACCCAGTACTTC. V and J are TRBV5-5 and TRBJ2-5, with no clear D. The CDR3 covers 14 residues. V was trimmed by 1 base and J by 3 bases, leaving 10 bases between them. The germline CDR1 and CDR2 sequences are SGHKS and YYEKEE (reference sequence). The variable domain in full, completed from reference TRBV5-5 and TRBJ2-5, reads DAGVTQSPTHLIKTRGQQVTLRCSPISGHKSVSWYQQVLGQGPQFIFQYYEKEERGRGNFPDRFSARQFPNYSSELNVNALLLGDSALYLCASSLFVSEETQYFGPGTRLLVL.

J is TRBJ2-7 and V is TRBV7-2; 13 positions match TRBD2. The germline V gene has CDR1 SGHTA and CDR2 FQGNSA. V gave up 1 base and J gave up 3 bases; unmatched junction bases: 12. This CDR3 has 19 residues. Written as DNA, the CDR3 is TGTGCCAGCAGCTTAGTAGGGGGGGCGGGACTAGCGGGGTTCTACGAGCAGTACTTC. This sequence encodes CASSLVGGAGLAGFYEQYF.

This chain links TRBV5-8 with TRBJ2-7, with unresolved D. Germline CDR1 and CDR2: SGHTS and YDEGEE. There are 16 residues in the CDR3. V was trimmed by 0 bases and J by 1 base, leaving 14 bases between them. The CDR3 DNA reads as TGTGCCAGCAGCTTGGCGTTTGCGGCAACATCCTACGAGCAGTACGTC. Amino acid sequence: CASSLAFAATSYEQYV.

The chain combines TRBV9 with TRBJ1-5; 9 bases are a match to TRBD1. Germline CDR1 and CDR2: SGDLS and YYNGEE. V trimming: 4 bases; J trimming: 6 bases; junction bases outside the gene matches: 11. This CDR3 spans 16 amino acids. DNA for the CDR3: TGTGCCAGCAGCCCGGGGGGGACAGGGATTGGTCAGCCCCAGCATTTT. It encodes CASSPGGTGIGQPQHF.

DNA of the CDR3: TGTGCCTGGAGCGGGAGGAGCAATGAGCAGTTCTTC. Translated: CAWSGRSNEQFF. The chain carries TRBV30 and TRBJ2-1; 7 bases align to TRBD2. The CDR3 totals 12 residues. Germline loops: CDR1 GTSNPN, CDR2 SVGIG (reference sequence). Germline trimming cut 3 bases from V and 6 bases from J; bases unmatched to any gene: 2.

CDR3 nucleotides: TGTGCCAGCAGCCCTGGACAGGGGGCGCAAGAAAAACTGTTTTTT. This translates into CASSPGQGAQEKLFF. The J gene is TRBJ1-4, the V gene TRBV5-4; 11 bases align to TRBD1. The CDR3 contains 15 residues. The V and J ends lost 4 bases and 8 bases, in that order; junction bases with no gene match: 7. Germline V gives CDR1 SGHNT, CDR2 YYREEE (reference sequence).

The gene calls are TRBV9 and TRBJ2-5; 12 bases fit TRBD2. The CDR3 consists of 16 residues. After removal of 4 bases from V and 7 bases from J, the junction contained 11 bases not matched to a gene. Germline CDR1 and CDR2: SGDLS and YYNGEE. The CDR3 nucleotides are TGTGCCAGCAGCTCCTCTAGCGGGAGGGCCTCAGGGACCCAGTACTTC. Encoded protein: CASSSSSGRASGTQYF.

The genes are TRBV28 and TRBJ1-5; TRBD1 aligns across 7 bases. CDR1 MDHEN and CDR2 SYDVKM come from the germline V gene. The CDR3 is 15 residues long. V was clipped by 3 bases and J by 3 bases; unmatched bases: 5. CDR3 in amino acids: CASSFRTGLNQPQHF. In nucleotides, the CDR3 is TGTGCCAGCAGTTTCAGGACAGGACTCAATCAGCCCCAGCATTTT.

This clone occurred once. The V gene is TRBV4-2, the J gene TRBJ2-5; 10 nucleotides match TRBD2. The CDR3 totals 15 residues. The V segment lost 5 bases and the J segment 3 bases; nucleotides outside the gene matches: 6. CDR1 and CDR2 from the germline V gene are LGHNA and YNFKEQ. Here the CDR3 reads CASSSGTSVKETQYF. CDR3 bases: TGTGCCAGCAGCTCCGGGACTAGCGTGAAAGAGACCCAGTACTTC.

This sequence joins TRBV6-1 and TRBJ2-7, with 15 bases matching TRBD2. The V gene end was trimmed by 6 bases and the J gene end by 5 bases; junction bases not matched to a gene: 2. This CDR3 comprises 14 residues. Germline V CDR1 and CDR2: MNHNS, SASEGT. For the CDR3, the DNA is TGTGCCAGCAGCGGACTAGCGGGAGGGGACGAGCAGTACGTC. It specifies CASSGLAGGDEQYV.

V and J are TRBV27 and TRBJ1-5; 8 nucleotides agree with TRBD1. The CDR3 has 13 residues. Germline lookup yields CDR1 MNHEY and CDR2 SMNVEV (reference sequence). V lost 6 bases, J lost 3 bases, and 1 base stayed unmatched. For the CDR3, the DNA is TGTGCCAGCAGGACAGGGGTCAATCAGCCCCAGCATTTT. It encodes CASRTGVNQPQHF.

The J gene is TRBJ1-1, the V gene TRBV7-9; 12 bases fit TRBD1. CDR1 is SEHNR, CDR2 FQNEAQ, per germline (reference sequence). V lost 5 bases and J lost 5; bases outside the gene matches: 12. The CDR3 sequence is 17 residues long. DNA for the CDR3: TGTGCCAGCAGCGCTCTACCGGGACAGGGGGCAGGAACTGAAGCTTTCTTT. Translating gives CASSALPGQGAGTEAFF. Together with reference TRBV7-9 and TRBJ1-1, the CDR3 gives the full variable domain: DTGVSQNPRHKITKRGQNVTFRCDPISEHNRLYWYRQTLGQGPEFLTYFQNEAQLEKSRLLSDRFSAERPKGSFSTLEIQRTEQGDSAMYLCASSALPGQGAGTEAFFGQGTRLTVV.

This clone was recorded a few times. The chain has TRBV7-8 and TRBJ1-4; D gene ambiguous. V was pared by 7 bases and J by 5 bases, with 17 bases between. The CDR3 length is 15 residues. The germline V gene encodes CDR1 SGHVS and CDR2 FQNEAQ. CDR3 loop: CASTRRRVGNEKLFF. The CDR3 coding sequence is TGTGCCAGCACCCGACGCCGGGTAGGAAATGAAAAACTGTTTTTT.

The chain has TRBV10-3 and TRBJ2-7, with TRBD1 as a possible D gene (5 bases). V lost 4 bases and J 2 bases, leaving 12 bases between the germline ends. The V gene's germline CDR1 is ENHRY and CDR2 SYGVKD. The CDR3 extends over 14 amino acids. The CDR3 DNA sequence: TGTGCCATCAGTGGACTGACAGAACCCTACGAGCAGTACTTC. Translating it yields CAISGLTEPYEQYF.

The rearrangement uses TRBV18 and TRBJ1-1; tentatively, D is TRBD1 (5 bases). Trimming took 2 bases from V and 3 from J, leaving 13 bases between them. The CDR3 is made up of 15 amino acids. Germline CDR1 is KGHSH and CDR2 is LQKENI. Here the CDR3 reads CASSPRDSGDTEAFF. CDR3 sequence (DNA): TGTGCCAGCTCACCAAGAGACAGCGGGGACACTGAAGCTTTCTTT.

V usage is TRBV9 and J usage is TRBJ2-5; a weak D match, TRBD1 (6 bases). Trimming removed 2 bases from V and 4 bases from J, with 15 bases in between. This CDR3 comprises 15 residues. Germline V gene lookup returns CDR1 SGDLS and CDR2 YYNGEE. Here the CDR3 DNA reads TGTGCCAGCAGCGTCGAGATTACAGGGAGAGAGACCCAGTACTTC. Its translation is CASSVEITGRETQYF.

V and J are TRBV5-1 and TRBJ1-1; 8 nucleotides match TRBD1. The CDR3 runs 14 residues. Trimming cost V 0 bases and J 12 bases; bases outside gene matches: 10. The germline CDR1 and CDR2 sequences are SGHRS and YFSETQ. CDR3 DNA sequence: TGCGCCAGCAGCTTGGAGGAGGCTCAGGGGGCTCCTTTCTTT. Its translation is CASSLEEAQGAPFF.

V gene TRBV7-3 combines with J gene TRBJ1-1; D is uncertain. The CDR3 totals 13 residues. Trimming cost V 1 base and J 6 bases, with 9 bases left between them. Germline V gene data show CDR1 as SGHTA and CDR2 as FQGTGA. CDR3 in DNA: TGTGCCAGCAGCTTAAGCTTACAAGCTGAAGCTTTCTTT. Its protein product is CASSLSLQAEAFF.

Regarding this clone: The junction does not match germline at one end; this may be a read error. The rearrangement uses TRBV7-7 and TRBJ2-7; tentative D call: TRBD2 (5 bases). CDR1 and CDR2 (germline): SSHAT, FNYEAQ (reference sequence). The length of the CDR3 is 14 residues. DNA for the CDR3: TGTGCTAGCAGCCTGGACTCCCTTTCCTACGAGCAGTACTTC. Translation gives CASSLDSLSYEQYF. Supplemented by reference TRBV7-7 and TRBJ2-7, the full variable domain reads GAGVSQSPRYKVTKRGQDVTLRCDPISSHATLYWYQQALGQGPEFLTYFNYEAQPDKSGLPSDRFSAERPEGSISTLTIQRTEQRDSAMYRCASSLDSLSYEQYFGPGTRLTVT.

CDR3 in DNA: TGTGCCAGCTCGGCGGGAGGCCTCTACAATGAGCAGTTCTTC. It specifies CASSAGGLYNEQFF. The chain combines TRBV18 with TRBJ2-1; 8 nucleotides match TRBD2. The germline V gene has CDR1 KGHSH and CDR2 LQKENI. The length of the CDR3 is 14 residues. Trimming cost V 6 bases and J 3 bases; bases outside gene matches: 4.

This clone was observed a few times. This sequence joins TRBV9 and TRBJ1-1, with D possibly TRBD1 on 6 matching bases. Germline lookup yields CDR1 SGDLS and CDR2 YYNGEE. V lost 0 bases, J lost 1 base, and 7 bases lay in between. This CDR3 is built from 14 residues. This chain's CDR3 is CASSVEGENTEAFF. The CDR3 nucleotides are TGTGCCAGCAGCGTAGAGGGGGAGAACACTGAAGCTTTCTTT.

J is TRBJ1-2 and V is TRBV5-1, with D perhaps TRBD1 (5 bases). In germline, CDR1 is SGHRS, CDR2 YFSETQ. Trimming shortened V by 0 bases and J by 3 bases, and 9 bases separated the two germline ends. This CDR3 contains 14 residues. CDR3 in amino acids: CASSLGGRDYGYTF. DNA of the CDR3: TGCGCCAGCAGCTTGGGGGGCAGAGACTATGGCTACACCTTC.

The chain uses TRBV5-3 and TRBJ2-3; 11 nucleotides line up with TRBD2. TRBV5-3 is an ORF; its function is uncertain. There are 17 residues in the CDR3. Unmatched junction bases numbered 16, after V lost 9 bases and J lost 4 bases. CDR3 region: CATQVGLAGGIADTQYF. In nucleotides, the CDR3 is TGTGCCACCCAGGTGGGTCTAGCGGGGGGAATCGCAGATACGCAGTATTTT.

This sequence joins TRBV5-1 and TRBJ2-7, with 8 bases identical to TRBD2. Trimming removed 2 bases from V and 0 bases from J; junction bases left unmatched: 4. The CDR3 has 15 amino acids. Germline V gene sequence: CDR1 SGHRS, CDR2 YFSETQ. The CDR3 DNA follows: TGCGCCAGCAGCTTAAGCGGGGGAGGCTCCTACGAGCAGTACTTC. Encoded protein: CASSLSGGGSYEQYF.

The gene calls are TRBV11-3 and TRBJ1-1; TRBD1 might be the D (5 bases). There are 14 residues in the CDR3. V lost 6 bases, J lost 5 bases, and 16 bases lay in between. CDR1 SGHNT and CDR2 YENEEA come from the germline V gene. The CDR3 coding sequence is TGTGCCAGCAGTCCCCTCGGGGGGAGAACTGAAGCTTTCTTT. This gives the protein CASSPLGGRTEAFF.

For the CDR3, the DNA is TGTGCCAGTAGTTCTAGCGGGGGGGCCTACAATGAGCAGTTCTTC. It codes for CASSSSGGAYNEQFF. The chain employs TRBV19 and TRBJ2-1; 12 bases are a match to TRBD2. The CDR3 has 15 residues. The germline CDR1 and CDR2 sequences are LNHDA and SQIVND (reference sequence). Germline trimming cut 5 bases from V and 2 bases from J; bases unmatched to any gene: 1.

The J gene is TRBJ2-2, the V gene TRBV7-7; tentatively, D is TRBD2 (6 bases). Germline loops: CDR1 SSHAT, CDR2 FNYEAQ (reference sequence). The CDR3 sequence is 12 residues long. The germline V and J ends were trimmed by 4 bases and 7 bases, with 7 bases remaining between them. CDR3 sequence (DNA): TGTGCCAGCAGCTCGGGGGACGGGGAGCTGTTTTTT. It is translated as CASSSGDGELFF.